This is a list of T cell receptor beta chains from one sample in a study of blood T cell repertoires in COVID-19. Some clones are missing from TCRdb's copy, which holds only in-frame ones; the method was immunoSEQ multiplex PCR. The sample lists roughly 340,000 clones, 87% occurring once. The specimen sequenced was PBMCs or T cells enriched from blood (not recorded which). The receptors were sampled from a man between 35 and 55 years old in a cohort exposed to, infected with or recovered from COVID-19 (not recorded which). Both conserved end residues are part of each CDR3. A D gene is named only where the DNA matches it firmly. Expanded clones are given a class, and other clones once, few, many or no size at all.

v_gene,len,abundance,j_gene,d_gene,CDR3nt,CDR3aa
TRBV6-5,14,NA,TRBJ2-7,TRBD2,TGTGCCAGCAGTATAGCGGGGAAGGATTACGAGCAGTACTTC,CASSIAGKDYEQYF
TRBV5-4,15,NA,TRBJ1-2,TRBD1,TGTGCCAGCAGCTCATTAGGGGGCGGTAACTATGGCTACACCTTC,CASSSLGGGNYGYTF
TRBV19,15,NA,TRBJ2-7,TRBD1,TGTGCCAGTAGAGCGGGACAGGGGGACTCCTACGAGCAGTACTTC,CASRAGQGDSYEQYF
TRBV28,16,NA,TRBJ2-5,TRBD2,TGTGCCAGCAGTCTGGGGGTAGCGGGAGGTGCAGAGACCCAGTACTTC,CASSLGVAGGAETQYF
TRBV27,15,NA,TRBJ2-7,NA,TGTGCCAGCAGTTTATCGGGGGGTCATACCTACGAGCAGTACTTC,CASSLSGGHTYEQYF
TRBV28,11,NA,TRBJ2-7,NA,TGTGCCAGCAGTCAGGGCTACGAGCAGTACTTC,CASSQGYEQYF
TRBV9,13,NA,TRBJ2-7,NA,TGTGCCAGCAGCGTATCTGGGAGAGGCGAGCAGTACTTC,CASSVSGRGEQYF
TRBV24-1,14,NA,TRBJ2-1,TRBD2,TGTGCCACCAGTGATTTGGGCGGGAGAGGTGAGCAGTTCTTC,CATSDLGGRGEQFF
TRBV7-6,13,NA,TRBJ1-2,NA,TGTGCCAGCAGCTTAGTAGGGGGATATGGCTACACCTTC,CASSLVGGYGYTF
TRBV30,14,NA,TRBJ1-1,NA,TGTGCCTGGAGTGTTTCGGGGGGAAGAACTGAAGCTTTCTTT,CAWSVSGGRTEAFF
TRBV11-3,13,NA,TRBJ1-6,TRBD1,TGTGCCAGCAGCTGGGACAGCAATTCACCCCTCCACTTT,CASSWDSNSPLHF
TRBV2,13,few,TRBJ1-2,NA,TGTGCCAGCAGTGAAACGGTAAACTATGGCTACACCTTC,CASSETVNYGYTF
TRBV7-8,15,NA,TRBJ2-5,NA,TGTGCCAGCACCCCCTATAGCGGTGCACTAGAGACCCAGTACTTC,CASTPYSGALETQYF
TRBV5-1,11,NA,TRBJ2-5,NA,TGCGCCAGCAGCCAACAAGAGACCCAGTACTTC,CASSQQETQYF
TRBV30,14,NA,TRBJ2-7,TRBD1,TGTGCCTGGAGGGGACAGGGGAGCTCCTACGAGCAGTACTTC,CAWRGQGSSYEQYF
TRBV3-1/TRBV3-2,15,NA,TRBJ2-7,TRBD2,TGTGCCAGCAGCCAAGTGTCTAGCGGGAGTCGCGAGCAGTACTTC,CASSQVSSGSREQYF
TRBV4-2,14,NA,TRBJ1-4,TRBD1,TGTGCCAGCAGCCCGGGACAGCAAAATGAAAAACTGTTTTTT,CASSPGQQNEKLFF
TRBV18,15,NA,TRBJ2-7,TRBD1,TGTGCCAGCTCACCTCTAGGGACAGGGGGCTACGAGCAGTACTTC,CASSPLGTGGYEQYF
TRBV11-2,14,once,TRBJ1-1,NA,TGTGCCAGCAGCCGCAGGACAGCGAACACTGAAGCTTTCTTT,CASSRRTANTEAFF
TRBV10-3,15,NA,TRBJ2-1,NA,TGTGCCATCAGTGAGTCGGGGGGAGGCTACAATGAGCAGTTCTTC,CAISESGGGYNEQFF
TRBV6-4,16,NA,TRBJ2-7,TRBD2,TGTGCCAGCAGCCTCGAACCAGCGGGAGGACCCTACGAGCAGTACTTC,CASSLEPAGGPYEQYF
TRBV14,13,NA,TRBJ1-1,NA,TGTGCCAGCAGCCAGGTCGGGGGGACTGAAGCTTTCTTT,CASSQVGGTEAFF
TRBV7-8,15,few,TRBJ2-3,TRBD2,TGTGCCAGCAGCCAAGCGGGCGGGAGGGCAGATACGCAGTATTTT,CASSQAGGRADTQYF
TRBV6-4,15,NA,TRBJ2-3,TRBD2,TGTGCCAGCAGCCGACTAGCGGAACCCTCAGATACGCAGTATTTT,CASSRLAEPSDTQYF
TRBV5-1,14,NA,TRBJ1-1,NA,TGCGCCAGCAGCCTTGAGGCAGGGACAACTGAAGCTTTCTTT,CASSLEAGTTEAFF
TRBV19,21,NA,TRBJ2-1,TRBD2,TGTGCCAGTAGTATAGTAGCGGCAGGGGGGGGACTAGCGGGAGCGCCGAGAGAGCAGTTCTTC,CASSIVAAGGGLAGAPREQFF